The sequence of this T cell receptor (beta chain) was determined in a study of T cell changes during pregnancy in multiple sclerosis. Germline V gives CDR1 MDHEN, CDR2 SYDVKM. Trimming stripped 1 base from V and 2 bases from J, with 12 bases between. The CDR3 has 16 residues. Here immunoSEQ multiplex PCR was the method, and the copy in TCRdb shows in-frame clones only, minus some. The sample consists of about 44,000 clones, about 88% of them appearing once. This TCR was recovered from a female donor with multiple sclerosis, enrolled in a pregnancy study. V gene TRBV28 combines with J gene TRBJ1-5, with D perhaps matching TRBD1 (6 bases). Sequences were derived from CD4+ T cells from peripheral blood mononuclear cells, sampled after pregnancy. The CDR3, as DNA: TGTGCCAGCAGTTTATTACAGGGTTTAGGCAATCAGCCCCAGCATTTT. Protein product: CASSLLQGLGNQPQHF.